This entry features one TCR beta chain sequence. Its antigen is still unknown. Only in-frame clones appear in the TCRdb table, and some are missing; sequencing was by immunoSEQ multiplex PCR. The sample consists of about 150,000 clones, 80% to 95% of them appearing once. The sample is drawn from a study of cytomegalovirus exposure and HLA in healthy donors. Germline-derived CDR1 and CDR2 are SEHNR and FQNEAQ (reference sequence). This CDR3 is built from 13 residues. With V trimmed by 3 bases and J by 10 bases, 6 bases remained unmatched. Study-level points and caveats: A list of 150 or so TCR beta chains associated with cytomegalovirus was given.

The TCR was taken from a man in his late teens or twenties in good health and CMV-seronegative. Sequences were obtained from PBMCs. The chain carries TRBV7-9 and TRBJ1-2; TRBD1 matches 9 bases. The CDR3 region is CASSFTGTGFYTF. Written as DNA, the CDR3 is TGTGCCAGCAGCTTTACCGGGACAGGGTTCTACACCTTC.